The T cell receptor (beta chain) under discussion was sequenced for a study of cytomegalovirus exposure and HLA in healthy donors. Regarding the study as a whole: A missense DCLRE1C variant was associated with V- and J-gene trimming of TCR beta chains in a later analysis, and an independent cohort replicated the association. Altogether, some 170 TCR beta chains were recorded as cytomegalovirus-associated.

This clone has a single count. Its antigen is still unknown. Germline V gives CDR1 MNHNY, CDR2 SVGAGI (reference sequence). Between the trimmed V and J ends, which lost 3 bases and 1 base, there was a span of 12 bases. This CDR3 is 15 amino acids long. At the time of sampling, donors were nominally healthy, though unrecorded immune exposures were likely. Both 60 Vbeta primers and 13 Jbeta primers went into the PCR. TCRdb's copy holds only in-frame clones and misses some; the assay was immunoSEQ multiplex PCR. The sample contains over 120,000 clones, around 80% of which appear only once. The receptor's source is a female donor in good health and CMV-seronegative. The rearrangement uses TRBV6-6 and TRBJ1-1, with D possibly matching TRBD1 (5 bases). Sample: PBMCs. In DNA, the CDR3 is TGTGCCAGCAGTTATCTTCAGGGAGGGAACACTGAAGCTTTCTTT. Amino acid sequence: CASSYLQGGNTEAFF.